Listed here are 10 T cell receptor beta chains from one sample, sequenced in a study of T cell repertoires in cytomegalovirus infection. TCRdb analysed the reads with MiXCR anew, one entry per CDR3 protein. This table has about 680,000 distinct CDR3 sequences, 24% appearing once. Sequencing was done on a sample of CD8+ T cells from PBMCs. These receptors all come from a human donor in good health (CMV status not recorded). Some clones in this sample may be carry-over from other donors' samples.

V usage is TRBV4-3 and J usage is TRBJ2-1; 15 bases are shared with TRBD2. The CDR3 has 19 residues. J lost 3 bases, V lost 4 bases, and 10 bases had no gene match. Germline loops: CDR1 LGHNA, CDR2 YSLEER. For the CDR3, the DNA is TGCGCCAGCAGCCCCTTCGGACTAGCGGGGGGGAACAACTACAATGAGCAGTTCTTC. Amino acids: CASSPFGLAGGNNYNEQFF.

The chain couples TRBV19 to TRBJ2-2; TRBD1 matches at 7 bases. V lost 6 bases to trimming and J lost 2 bases; unmatched junction nucleotides: 9. Germline CDR1 LNHDA, CDR2 SQIVND (reference sequence). CDR3 length: 16 amino acids. The CDR3 DNA is TGTGCCAGTAGCTACGGGACAGTCCTTAACACCGGGGAGCTGTTTTTT. Encoded protein: CASSYGTVLNTGELFF.

V is TRBV20-1 and J is TRBJ2-5; 15 bases align to TRBD2. V dropped 6 bases and J dropped 6; count of bases not matched to a gene: 8. The CDR3 totals 15 residues. The germline gives CDR1 DFQATT, CDR2 SNEGSKA (reference sequence). The CDR3, as DNA: TGCAGTGCCCGGGGACTAGCGGGGGGAAGCAAGACCCAGTACTTC. It translates to CSARGLAGGSKTQYF.

In this sample, this clonotype turned up many times. The genes are TRBV7-6 and TRBJ2-1; D call uncertain. This CDR3 is 13 amino acids long. Germline V CDR1 and CDR2: SGHVS, FNYEAQ. V gave up 1 base and J gave up 4 bases, with 5 bases separating them. The CDR3 reads CASSLDAYNEQFF. The CDR3, as DNA: TGTGCCAGCAGCTTAGATGCATACAATGAGCAGTTCTTC.

This clonotype has just a few counts. J is TRBJ2-5 and V is TRBV7-9, with 9 nucleotides matching TRBD2. Germline-derived CDR1 and CDR2 are SEHNR and FQNEAQ (reference sequence). After removal of 5 bases from V and 3 bases from J, the junction contained 7 bases not matched to a gene. CDR3 length: 15 amino acids. This CDR3 reads CASSPGIAGEETQYF. The CDR3, as DNA: TGTGCCAGCAGCCCCGGGATAGCGGGGGAAGAGACCCAGTACTTC.

This chain connects TRBV2 to TRBJ2-7, with 10 bases that match TRBD1. J lost 3 bases, V lost 2 bases, and 4 bases had no gene match. The CDR3 consists of 15 residues. The germline V gene encodes CDR1 SNHLY and CDR2 FYNNEI. The chain's CDR3 is CASSEYGTGDYEQYF. Here the CDR3 DNA reads TGTGCCAGCAGTGAATATGGGACAGGGGACTACGAGCAGTACTTC.

The V and J genes are TRBV12-3 or TRBV12-4 and TRBJ2-1; tentative D call: TRBD1 (6 bases). The CDR3 runs 11 residues. The ends were cut back, 6 bases at V and 15 bases at J, with 15 bases in the middle. This chain's CDR3 is CASSPGTRRFF. The CDR3 region has the DNA TGTGCCAGCAGCCCGGGGACAAGGCGGTTCTTC.

This clonotype was counted between two and nine times. The chain joins TRBV20-1 to TRBJ1-2; possible D gene TRBD1, 5 bases. The V gene's germline CDR1 is DFQATT and CDR2 SNEGSKA (reference sequence). There are 17 residues in the CDR3. Trimming took 5 bases from V and 0 from J, leaving 22 bases between them. DNA of the CDR3: TGCAGTGCTGGACCCGGGACTCCGGGCTTAGCTAACTATGGCTACACCTTC. Its protein is CSAGPGTPGLANYGYTF.

This clonotype was observed at least ten times. The rearrangement joins TRBV12-3 or TRBV12-4 to TRBJ1-6; 9 nucleotides align to TRBD1. This CDR3 has 13 residues. Trimming took 6 bases from V and 7 from J; bases not matched to a gene: 1. CDR3 loop: CASRTGGNSPLHF. For the CDR3, the DNA is TGTGCCAGCAGGACAGGGGGGAATTCACCCCTCCACTTT.

This clonotype came up once. The chain uses TRBV6-4 and TRBJ2-2, with D perhaps TRBD1 (5 bases). The germline V gene has CDR1 MRHNA and CDR2 SNTAGT. V lost 5 bases and J 0 bases, leaving 13 bases between the germline ends. The CDR3 consists of 16 residues. CDR3 protein: CASSWATEANTGELFF. CDR3 sequence (DNA): TGTGCCAGCAGTTGGGCGACAGAGGCGAACACCGGGGAGCTGTTTTTT.